This entry features one TCR beta chain sequence. Its antigen is currently unknown. Repertoires were generated with immunoSEQ multiplex PCR, while TCRdb's copy carries only in-frame clones and drops some. The sample records tens of thousands of clones, approximately 70% being singletons. This record belongs to a study of STAT5B mutations in CD4+ large granular lymphocyte leukemia. CDR1 SGHAT and CDR2 FQNNGV come from the germline V gene. The junction had 7 bases not matched to a gene; V was cut back by 0 bases and J by 8 bases. The CDR3 extends over 16 amino acids. Overall study results and limits: Compared with healthy controls (2/35), patient top clones favored TRBV06 (8/27).

The source material was CD4+ T cells from blood buffy coats. The V gene is TRBV11-2, the J gene TRBJ1-6, with 7 bases aligning to TRBD1. The TCR sequence derives from a human donor in good health. The DNA for the CDR3 is TGTGCCAGCAGCTTAGAGGGCCAACAGGGGCATTCACCCCTCCACTTT. Protein sequence: CASSLEGQQGHSPLHF.